This TCR beta chain was found in a study of shared clonotypes between healthy human individuals. Overall study findings and caveats: Memory subsets had estimated richness that was generally smaller than that of naive subsets. There were few donors, and this limited the genetic and exposure-history diversity represented.

Produced via immunoSEQ multiplex PCR; TCRdb's table is partial and in-frame only. The top ten clones hold approximately 35% of a sample with some 690,000 clones, less than 95% of them seen once. About this clone: Its specificity is not known.

Germline lookup yields CDR1 LNHDA and CDR2 SQIVND (reference sequence). CDR3 length: 13 amino acids. The V end lost 3 bases, the J end lost 8 bases, and 13 bases lay between the germline ends. CCR7-negative CD45RA+ TemRA cells were combined with CD45RO+ cells to form CD8 memory. Sequenced input: memory CD8+ T cells from PBMCs. Subset described: CD45RO+ cells pooled with CCR7-negative TemRA cells. The receptor was isolated from a man between 18 and 29 years old in good health. Some clones in this sample may be carry-over from other donors' samples. The rearrangement uses TRBV19 and TRBJ1-1, with D perhaps matching TRBD1 (5 bases). The CDR3 nucleotides are TGTGCCAGTAGTATTGATGGGGACGCCGAAGCTTTCTTT. It encodes CASSIDGDAEAFF.